This is a list of T cell receptor beta chains from one sample in a study of neoadjuvant nivolumab and ipilimumab in lung cancer. Method: immunoSEQ multiplex PCR; TCRdb's copy keeps in-frame clones and lacks some. The table includes more than 25,000 clones, around four fifths detected once. The material was tumor tissue, obtained after neoadjuvant nivolumab, alone or with ipilimumab, at or shortly before surgery. The receptors shown here come from an adult with non-small cell lung cancer. CDR3s include the opening cysteine and the closing phenylalanine or tryptophan. The D gene is left open where the match is weak. Clone size is not always given. Where it is, it says once, few, many or a class for expanded clones.

size	V	D	J	DNA	CDR3
NA	TRBV7-9	TRBD2	TRBJ2-7	TGTGCCAGCAGCTTAGCGTTAGGCCCAGCAGCGGGAAGGGAGCAGTACTTC	CASSLALGPAAGREQYF
NA	TRBV30	TRBD2	TRBJ2-4	TGTGCCTGGAGTCCCCCACGGGGGGGATACATTCAGTACTTC	CAWSPPRGGYIQYF
NA	TRBV18	NA	TRBJ2-7	TGTGCCAGCTCACCACCGTTAGGAGGGTTCCCCTACGAGCAGTACTTC	CASSPPLGGFPYEQYF
NA	TRBV10-2	NA	TRBJ2-3	TGCGCCAGCAGTGAGTCGGTGCAAAATACGCAGTATTTT	CASSESVQNTQYF
once	TRBV7-3	TRBD2	TRBJ2-3	TGTGCCAGCAGCCCACTAGCGTACACAGATACGCAGTATTTT	CASSPLAYTDTQYF
NA	TRBV6-6	NA	TRBJ2-2	TGTGCCAGCAGTTCCCCAATGACAGTTAACACCGGGGAGCTGTTTTTT	CASSSPMTVNTGELFF
few	TRBV11-3	TRBD2	TRBJ2-7	TGTGCCAGCAGCTTATGGCGGGAGACAACGCAGTACTTC	CASSLWRETTQYF
NA	TRBV6-5	NA	TRBJ1-1	TGTGCCAGCAGTTACGGGACCCCTGAGACTGAAGCTTTCTTT	CASSYGTPETEAFF
NA	TRBV10-3	NA	TRBJ2-3	TGTGCCATCAGTGATCATACAGATACGCAGTATTTT	CAISDHTDTQYF
few	TRBV28	NA	TRBJ1-4	TGTGCCAGCAGTTTAAATCGCGGCGTGTATGAAAAACTGTTTTTT	CASSLNRGVYEKLFF
NA	TRBV27	TRBD1	TRBJ1-1	TGTGCCAGCAGTTCTTACAGGGGGCAGGGAGGAACTGAAGCTTTCTTT	CASSSYRGQGGTEAFF
once	TRBV6-6	TRBD2	TRBJ2-4	TGTGCCAGCAGTTATAGAGCGGGAGAGGGCATTCAGTACTTC	CASSYRAGEGIQYF
NA	TRBV29-1	NA	TRBJ1-4	TGCAGCGTTCAGCCAACAACTAATGAAAAACTGTTTTTT	CSVQPTTNEKLFF
NA	TRBV11-2	NA	TRBJ2-1	TGTGCCAGCAGCTTACTGAATCTAGCCGAGCAGTTCTTC	CASSLLNLAEQFF
NA	TRBV5-1	NA	TRBJ2-7	TGCGCCAGCAGCTTGCCCCCGGGCGGATCCTACGAGCAGTACTTC	CASSLPPGGSYEQYF
NA	TRBV6-5	TRBD2	TRBJ2-7	TGTGCCAGCTGGGGACTAGCGGGCACCTACGAGCAGTACTTC	CASWGLAGTYEQYF
NA	TRBV4-2	TRBD2	TRBJ2-1	TGTGCCAGCAGCCGAGAAAAAGCAGCGGGAGCAAATGAGCAGTTCTTC	CASSREKAAGANEQFF
NA	TRBV6-5	NA	TRBJ2-3	TGTGCCAGCAGCCCGGGCGGCACAGATACGCAGTATTTT	CASSPGGTDTQYF
NA	TRBV29-1	NA	TRBJ1-2	TGCAGCGTTGAAGATGCGAACTATGGCTACACCTTC	CSVEDANYGYTF
NA	TRBV28	NA	TRBJ2-7	TGTGCCAGCAGTACAGGGTCCACATACGAGCAGTACTTC	CASSTGSTYEQYF
NA	TRBV6-5	NA	TRBJ1-1	TGTGCCAGCAGTTGGGGTCCCAGGGATACGAACACTGAAGCTTTCTTT	CASSWGPRDTNTEAFF
NA	TRBV9	NA	TRBJ2-1	TGTGCCAGCAGCGTAGGAGGGCGGAATGAGCAGTTCTTC	CASSVGGRNEQFF
NA	TRBV2	NA	TRBJ2-3	TGTGCCAGCAGTGAAAATACGGGAGTGTCGGGAGATACGCAGTATTTT	CASSENTGVSGDTQYF
NA	TRBV6-1	NA	TRBJ1-5	TGTGCCAGCAAGGGGGATCGGCCCCAGCATTTT	CASKGDRPQHF
NA	TRBV5-1	NA	TRBJ2-1	TGCGCCAGCAGCTTAACAGGGTGGGGTTACAATGAGCAGTTCTTC	CASSLTGWGYNEQFF
NA	TRBV19	NA	TRBJ1-4	TGTGCCAGCGAAATGACAGCCTCTAATGAAAAACTGTTTTTT	CASEMTASNEKLFF
NA	TRBV30	NA	TRBJ1-4	TGTGCCTGGAAGAGGGCAACTAATGAAAAACTGTTTTTT	CAWKRATNEKLFF
NA	TRBV9	NA	TRBJ2-1	TGTGCCAGCAGCGAGTGGGTCGCACTAGTGGGGACGGAAAATGAGCAGTTCTTC	CASSEWVALVGTENEQFF
NA	TRBV2	TRBD2	TRBJ2-1	TGTGCCAGCAGTGATGCTGGGAGCGGGAGAGAGTATGAGCAGTTCTTC	CASSDAGSGREYEQFF
NA	TRBV5-4	TRBD2	TRBJ2-1	TGTGCCAGCAGCTTTCCGGGACTAGCGATCAATGAGCAGTTCTTC	CASSFPGLAINEQFF
NA	TRBV5-4	TRBD2	TRBJ2-1	TGTGCCAGCAGCTTGGCTCGGGGGGGCAATGAGCAGTTCTTC	CASSLARGGNEQFF
NA	TRBV30	NA	TRBJ2-7	TGTGCCTGGGATGAGAGGGGGGGCTACGAGCAGTACTTC	CAWDERGGYEQYF
NA	TRBV19	TRBD2	TRBJ2-5	TGTGCCAGTAGTATCCATGGTAGCGGGGTCCAAGAGACCCAGTACTTC	CASSIHGSGVQETQYF
NA	TRBV18	NA	TRBJ1-2	TGTGCCAGCTCACCAGGTCCAGCTGTAGGTTATGGCTACACCTTC	CASSPGPAVGYGYTF
once	TRBV5-5	TRBD1	TRBJ1-2	TGTGCCAGCAGCTTGAACCATCGGCTTCGGGACAGTCGGGAATATGGCTACACCTTC	CASSLNHRLRDSREYGYTF
NA	TRBV7-9	TRBD1	TRBJ2-5	TGTGCCAGCAGCTTATTACTCGGGACAGGGTCCCAAGAGACCCAGTACTTC	CASSLLLGTGSQETQYF
NA	TRBV18	NA	TRBJ1-4	TGTGCCAGCTCAGTACGACAGGACCGTAATGAAAAACTGTTTTTT	CASSVRQDRNEKLFF
NA	TRBV5-1	NA	TRBJ2-7	TGCGCCAGCAGCTCGATCGGGGGGCCATACGAGCAGTACTTC	CASSSIGGPYEQYF
NA	TRBV11-2	TRBD2	TRBJ2-3	TGTGCCAGCAGCCGGGGAGCGGGAGGGGACACAGATACGCAGTATTTT	CASSRGAGGDTDTQYF
NA	TRBV30	NA	TRBJ1-1	TGTGCCTGGAGTAGGGGGGCGGATGAAGCTTTCTTT	CAWSRGADEAFF
NA	TRBV30	TRBD2	TRBJ2-7	TGTGCCTGGAGTAGGGAGACTAGCGGGAAGTACGAGCAGTACTTC	CAWSRETSGKYEQYF
few	TRBV4-1	NA	TRBJ1-2	TGCGCCAGCAGCCAAGGCCAAACAACTACAGGGTGGAACTATGGCTACACCTTC	CASSQGQTTTGWNYGYTF
NA	TRBV30	NA	TRBJ2-1	TGTGCCTGGAGTGTACCGTCGGAGGGGACATACAATGAGCAGTTCTTC	CAWSVPSEGTYNEQFF
NA	TRBV25-1	NA	TRBJ1-1	TGTGCCAGCAGTCCCCCGGGCTCTATGAACACTGAAGCTTTCTTT	CASSPPGSMNTEAFF
medium-sized	TRBV28	NA	TRBJ2-7	TGTGCCAGCAGTCTCCCCCTGAGCTCCTACGAGCAGTACTTC	CASSLPLSSYEQYF
few	TRBV5-1	NA	TRBJ2-7	TGCGCCAGCAGCTTAGGGCTTGTTGCGGAGAGCTCCTACGAGCAGTACTTC	CASSLGLVAESSYEQYF
medium-sized	TRBV4-1	TRBD1	TRBJ1-1	TGCGCCAGCAGCCAAGAAGCGACAGGGCACACTGAAGCTTTCTTT	CASSQEATGHTEAFF
NA	TRBV27	TRBD1	TRBJ2-3	TGTGCCAGCAGCTTACAGGGGGCATTCACAGATACGCAGTATTTT	CASSLQGAFTDTQYF
NA	TRBV18	TRBD1	TRBJ2-5	TGTGCCAGCTCACCACGGGGACAGGGAAGGGAGACCCAGTACTTC	CASSPRGQGRETQYF
NA	TRBV10-3	TRBD1	TRBJ1-2	TGTGCCATCAGACCCGGACAGGGGGCCTATGGCTACACCTTC	CAIRPGQGAYGYTF
NA	TRBV29-1	NA	TRBJ2-3	TGCAGCGTTGACGGGTTGTTGGCGGGATACACAGATACGCAGTATTTT	CSVDGLLAGYTDTQYF
NA	TRBV5-1	NA	TRBJ2-5	TGCGCCAGCAACCGACAGGACGAAGAGACCCAGTACTTC	CASNRQDEETQYF
NA	TRBV7-9	NA	TRBJ2-6	TGTGCCAGCAGCTCGGACACCATCTCTGGGGCCAACGTCCTGACTTTC	CASSSDTISGANVLTF
few	TRBV7-9	NA	TRBJ2-2	TGTGCCAGCAGCTCCAGAAATACGAACACCGGGGAGCTGTTTTTT	CASSSRNTNTGELFF
NA	TRBV29-1	TRBD1	TRBJ2-1	TGCAGCGTACAACAGGGGGCGTTTATCAATGAGCAGTTCTTC	CSVQQGAFINEQFF
NA	TRBV14	NA	TRBJ2-3	TGTGCCAGCAGCCAAGTTGACCGCCTAGATACGCAGTATTTT	CASSQVDRLDTQYF
few	TRBV6-5	TRBD1	TRBJ1-3	TGTGCCAGCAGTTCCCACCAGGGGGCGGGGGGAAACACCATATATTTT	CASSSHQGAGGNTIYF